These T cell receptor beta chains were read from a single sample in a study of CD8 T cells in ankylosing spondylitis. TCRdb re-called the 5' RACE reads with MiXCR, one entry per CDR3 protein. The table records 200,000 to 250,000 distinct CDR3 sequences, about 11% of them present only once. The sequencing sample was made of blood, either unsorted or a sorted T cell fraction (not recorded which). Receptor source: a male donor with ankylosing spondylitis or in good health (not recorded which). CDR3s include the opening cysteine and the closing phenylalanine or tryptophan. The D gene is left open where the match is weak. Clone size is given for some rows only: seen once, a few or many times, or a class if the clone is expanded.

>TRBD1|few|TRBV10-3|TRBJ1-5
CASSGGSQPQHF
TGTGCCAGCTCAGGGGGTAGTCAGCCCCAGCATTTT
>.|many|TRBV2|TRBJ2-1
CASSVPISVNEQFF
TGTGCCAGCAGTGTCCCTATAAGCGTCAATGAGCAGTTCTTC
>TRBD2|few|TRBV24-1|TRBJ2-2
CATSDGGAGELFF
TGTGCCACCAGTGACGGGGGGGCCGGGGAGCTGTTTTTT
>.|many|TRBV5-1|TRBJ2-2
CAIIKEGGELFF
TGCGCCATCATTAAGGAAGGCGGGGAGCTGTTTTTT
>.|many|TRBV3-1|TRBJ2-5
CASSQDAQRQETQYF
TGTGCCAGCAGCCAAGATGCCCAGCGGCAAGAGACCCAGTACTTC
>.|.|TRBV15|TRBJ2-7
CATSRDRQDYEQYF
TGTGCCACCAGCAGAGACCGGCAGGACTACGAGCAGTACTTC
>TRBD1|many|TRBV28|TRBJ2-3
CASSSLDRGQGDTQYF
TGTGCCAGCAGTTCTCTGGACAGGGGGCAGGGAGATACGCAGTATTTT
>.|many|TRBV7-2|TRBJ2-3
CASSADWDTQYF
TGTGCCAGCAGCGCGGACTGGGATACGCAGTATTTT
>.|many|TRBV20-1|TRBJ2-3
CSASLEGGRTTDTQYF
TGCAGTGCTAGCCTCGAGGGGGGCAGAACCACAGATACGCAGTATTTT
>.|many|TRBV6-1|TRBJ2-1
CASREEQRGGEQFF
TGTGCCAGCAGGGAAGAACAGAGGGGGGGTGAGCAGTTCTTC
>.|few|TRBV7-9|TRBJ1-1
CASSLAGVQTEAFF
TGTGCCAGCAGCTTAGCTGGGGTCCAGACTGAAGCTTTCTTT
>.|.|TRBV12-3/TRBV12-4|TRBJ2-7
CASSLAGLVDSSYEQYF
TGTGCCAGCAGTTTAGCCGGGTTGGTCGACAGCTCCTACGAGCAGTACTTC
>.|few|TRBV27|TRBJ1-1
CASSFGEGVNTEAFF
TGTGCCAGCAGTTTCGGGGAAGGGGTGAACACTGAAGCTTTCTTT
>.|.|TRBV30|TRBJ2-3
CAWGYVTDTQYF
TGTGCCTGGGGATATGTAACAGATACGCAGTATTTT
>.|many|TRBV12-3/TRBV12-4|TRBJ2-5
CASAYHRVPQTQYF
TGTGCCAGCGCTTACCACAGGGTCCCGCAGACCCAGTACTTC
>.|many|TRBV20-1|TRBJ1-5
CSASSGGNQPQHF
TGCAGTGCTAGCTCAGGGGGCAATCAGCCCCAGCATTTT
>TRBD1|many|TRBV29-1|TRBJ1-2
CSVGTGGGYTF
TGCAGCGTTGGGACAGGGGGCGGCTACACCTTC
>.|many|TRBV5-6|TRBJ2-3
CASSGDTQYF
TGTGCTAGCAGCGGGGATACGCAGTATTTT
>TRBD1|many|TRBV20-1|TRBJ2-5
CSAILGQDYQETQYF
TGCAGTGCTATTCTTGGACAGGATTACCAAGAGACCCAGTACTTC
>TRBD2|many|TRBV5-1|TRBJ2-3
CASSSGRGVDTQYF
TGCGCCAGCAGCTCTGGACGGGGGGTGGATACGCAGTATTTT
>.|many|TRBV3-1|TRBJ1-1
CASSHSGTEAFF
TGTGCCAGCAGCCACTCCGGCACTGAAGCTTTCTTT
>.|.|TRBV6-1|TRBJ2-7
CASSEGMTIPGFTYEQYF
TGTGCCAGCAGTGAAGGGATGACAATTCCAGGTTTTACCTACGAGCAGTACTTC
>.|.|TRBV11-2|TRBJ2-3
CASSLSGYGADTQYF
TGTGCCAGCAGCTTATCAGGGTATGGGGCAGATACGCAGTATTTT
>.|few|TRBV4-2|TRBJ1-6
CASSQRAGDYSPLHF
TGTGCCAGCAGCCAGAGGGCAGGGGATTATTCACCCCTCCACTTT
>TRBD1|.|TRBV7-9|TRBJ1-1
CASSLVGGTGGTEAFF
TGTGCCAGCAGCTTAGTTGGGGGGACAGGAGGCACTGAAGCTTTCTTT
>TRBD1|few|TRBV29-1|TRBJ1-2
CSAEDRGQTLYGYTF
TGCAGCGCCGAGGACAGGGGCCAGACACTCTATGGCTACACCTTC
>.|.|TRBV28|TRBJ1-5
CASSSLPRTQPQHF
TGTGCCAGCAGTTCTCTTCCCAGAACCCAGCCCCAGCATTTT
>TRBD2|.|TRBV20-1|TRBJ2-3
CSAPAGGPADTQYF
TGCAGTGCCCCAGCGGGGGGGCCGGCAGATACGCAGTATTTT
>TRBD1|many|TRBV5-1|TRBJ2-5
CASRSIQGAETQYF
TGCGCCAGCAGGTCAATACAGGGGGCAGAGACCCAGTACTTC
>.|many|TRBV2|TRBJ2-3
CASSLDASGTQYF
TGTGCCAGCAGTTTGGACGCTTCTGGTACGCAGTATTTT
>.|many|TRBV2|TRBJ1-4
CASNTGGAGEKLFF
TGTGCCAGCAATACGGGGGGGGCCGGGGAAAAACTGTTTTTT
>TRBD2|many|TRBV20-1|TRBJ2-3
CSARWRGLAGASTDTQYF
TGCAGTGCTAGATGGAGAGGCCTAGCGGGGGCTAGCACAGATACGCAGTATTTT
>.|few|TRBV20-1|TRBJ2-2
CSATGHGELFF
TGCAGTGCTACGGGTCACGGGGAGCTGTTTTTT
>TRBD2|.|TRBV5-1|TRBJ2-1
CASNRESAGDNEQFF
TGCGCCAGCAATCGCGAGTCGGCGGGAGACAATGAGCAGTTCTTC
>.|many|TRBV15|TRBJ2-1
CATSRVGVNEQFF
TGTGCCACCAGCAGAGTAGGGGTCAATGAGCAGTTCTTC
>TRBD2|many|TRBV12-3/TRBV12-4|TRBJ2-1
CASSFSGGAVREQFF
TGTGCCAGCAGTTTCTCCGGGGGGGCGGTGAGGGAGCAGTTCTTC
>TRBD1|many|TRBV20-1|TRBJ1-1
CSAKGALPNTEAFF
TGCAGTGCTAAGGGGGCTTTGCCTAACACTGAAGCTTTCTTT
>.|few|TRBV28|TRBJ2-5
CASSSPNDDQETQYF
TGTGCCAGCAGTTCCCCTAATGACGACCAAGAGACCCAGTACTTC
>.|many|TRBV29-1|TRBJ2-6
CSVEGTGANVLTF
TGCAGCGTTGAGGGGACTGGGGCCAACGTCCTGACTTTC
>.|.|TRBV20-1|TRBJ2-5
CSARDFRRTKETQYF
TGCAGTGCTAGAGATTTCCGGCGGACGAAAGAGACCCAGTACTTC
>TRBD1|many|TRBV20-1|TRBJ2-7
CSARVQGAREQYF
TGCAGTGCTAGGGTCCAGGGGGCGCGGGAGCAGTACTTC
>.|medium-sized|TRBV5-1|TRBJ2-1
CASSGAVSLVEQFF
TGCGCCAGCAGCGGCGCCGTATCACTCGTTGAGCAGTTCTTC
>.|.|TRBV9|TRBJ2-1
CASSVAGSYNEQFF
TGTGCCAGCAGCGTAGCGGGGTCCTACAATGAGCAGTTCTTC
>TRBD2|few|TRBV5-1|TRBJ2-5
CASSTQTSGQETQYF
TGCGCCAGCAGCACCCAAACTAGCGGCCAAGAGACCCAGTACTTC
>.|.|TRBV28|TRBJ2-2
CASSFARAGTGELFF
TGTGCCAGCAGTTTTGCGCGGGCGGGCACCGGGGAGCTGTTTTTT
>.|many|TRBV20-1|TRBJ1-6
CSAGGQINSPLHF
TGCAGTGCTGGGGGACAAATTAATTCACCCCTCCACTTT
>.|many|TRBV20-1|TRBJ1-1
CSARLNTEAFF
TGCAGTGCTAGGTTGAACACTGAAGCTTTCTTT
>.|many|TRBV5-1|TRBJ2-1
CASSLAEDNEQFF
TGCGCCAGCAGCTTGGCCGAGGACAATGAGCAGTTCTTC
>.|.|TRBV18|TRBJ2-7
CASSTDRPEGYEQYF
TGTGCCAGCTCAACAGACAGGCCCGAGGGTTACGAGCAGTACTTC
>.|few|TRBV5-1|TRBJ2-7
CASSFGPSSYEQYF
TGCGCCAGCAGCTTCGGACCCAGCTCCTACGAGCAGTACTTC
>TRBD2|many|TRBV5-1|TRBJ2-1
CASSGGLAEGNEQFF
TGCGCCAGCAGCGGGGGACTAGCGGAGGGCAATGAGCAGTTCTTC
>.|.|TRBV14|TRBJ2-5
CASSQIPRDGGQETQYF
TGTGCCAGCAGCCAGATCCCCCGGGACGGGGGACAAGAGACCCAGTACTTC
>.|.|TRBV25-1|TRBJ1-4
CASSDADRGWNEKLFF
TGTGCCAGCAGTGACGCTGACAGAGGGTGGAATGAAAAACTGTTTTTT
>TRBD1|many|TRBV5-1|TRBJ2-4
CASTSGTGVDKNIQYF
TGCGCCAGCACTTCCGGGACAGGGGTTGACAAAAACATTCAGTACTTC
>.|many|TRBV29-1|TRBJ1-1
CSVQNEEGEAFF
TGCAGCGTACAAAACGAGGAGGGTGAAGCTTTCTTT
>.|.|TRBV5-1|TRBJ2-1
CASSYVERINEQFF
TGCGCCAGCAGCTATGTCGAGCGGATAAATGAGCAGTTCTTC